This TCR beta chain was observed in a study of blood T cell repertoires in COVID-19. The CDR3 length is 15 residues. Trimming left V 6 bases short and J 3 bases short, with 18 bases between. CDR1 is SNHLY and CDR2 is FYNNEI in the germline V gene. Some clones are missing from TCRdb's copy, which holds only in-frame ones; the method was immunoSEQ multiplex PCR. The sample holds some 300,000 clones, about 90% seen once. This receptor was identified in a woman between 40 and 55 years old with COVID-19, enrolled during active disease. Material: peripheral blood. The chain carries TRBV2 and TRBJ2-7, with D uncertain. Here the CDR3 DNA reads TGTGCCAGCAGGATCGACGGAGCTGTGATCTACGAGCAGTACTTC. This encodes CASRIDGAVIYEQYF.